The 26 T cell receptor beta chains reported below all come from one sample, sequenced in a study of cytomegalovirus exposure and HLA in healthy donors. The PCR contained 60 Vbeta and 13 Jbeta primers. Clones were sequenced by immunoSEQ multiplex PCR, and TCRdb holds only the in-frame ones, with some missing. The sample yields 55,000 to 80,000 clones, roughly two thirds seen once. Sequenced: PBMCs. The receptors come from a woman between 25 and 40 years old in good health and CMV-seronegative.

The chain combines TRBV5-1 with TRBJ2-7; 8 positions match TRBD2. The CDR3 runs to 15 residues. The V gene's germline CDR1 is SGHRS and CDR2 YFSETQ. Trimming removed 2 bases from V and 7 bases from J; junction bases left unmatched: 11. In nucleotides, the CDR3 is TGCGCCAGCAGCTTTACTAGCGGCCCTGTCGGGGAGCAGTACTTC. Encoded protein: CASSFTSGPVGEQYF.

Here the CDR3 reads CASSLLGTGGLTDTQYF. Here the CDR3 DNA reads TGTGCCAGCAGCTTATTAGGGACAGGTGGACTCACAGATACGCAGTATTTT. The chain uses TRBV7-3 and TRBJ2-3, with 8 bases that match TRBD1. J was trimmed by 2 bases and V by 2 bases; bases with no gene match: 9. The CDR3 loop spans 17 amino acids. CDR1 is SGHTA and CDR2 is FQGTGA in the germline V gene.

This clone occurred a few times. The chain employs TRBV5-5 and TRBJ1-6; D is ambiguous. This CDR3 comprises 14 residues. Deletions cut 2 bases from V and 14 bases from J, with 17 bases between. Germline assignment: CDR1 SGHKS and CDR2 YYEKEE (reference sequence). CDR3 loop: CASSFREAARTLHF. CDR3 coding DNA: TGTGCCAGCAGCTTTCGCGAGGCGGCGAGGACCCTCCACTTT.

This chain uses TRBV19 with TRBJ2-3; TRBD2 matches 11 bases. V lost 3 bases, J lost 6 bases, and 8 bases stayed unmatched. There are 16 residues in the CDR3. Per germline, CDR1 LNHDA and CDR2 SQIVND (reference sequence). CDR3 protein: CASSILSSGGFDTQYF. The CDR3 DNA sequence: TGTGCCAGTAGTATCCTCTCTAGCGGGGGGTTTGATACGCAGTATTTT.

This sequence joins TRBV19 and TRBJ2-1; the match to TRBD2 covers 12 bases. V trimming: 1 base; J trimming: 8 bases; junction bases outside the gene matches: 12. This CDR3 has 18 residues. The germline V gene has CDR1 LNHDA and CDR2 SQIVND (reference sequence). The chain's CDR3 is CASSIAPPTSGGGDEQFF. CDR3 sequence (DNA): TGTGCCAGTAGTATAGCCCCCCCGACTAGCGGGGGCGGGGATGAGCAGTTCTTC.

For this clone: Other DNA sequences in this specimen translate into the identical CDR3. The J gene is TRBJ1-5, the V gene TRBV7-6, with TRBD1 as a possible D gene (5 bases). Per the germline V gene, CDR1 is SGHVS and CDR2 is FNYEAQ. Between the trimmed V and J ends, which lost 5 bases and 3 bases, there was a span of 14 bases. This CDR3 has 15 residues. In nucleotides, the CDR3 is TGTGCCAGCAGCCCGACGGGGGGGTCCAATCAGCCCCAGCATTTT. Its translation is CASSPTGGSNQPQHF.

The V call is TRBV20-1, the J call TRBJ1-1, with TRBD1 matching 7 bases. Germline V gene lookup returns CDR1 DFQATT and CDR2 SNEGSKA (reference sequence). J lost 8 bases, V lost 6 bases, and 6 bases had no gene match. This CDR3 has 11 amino acids. In nucleotides, the CDR3 is TGCAGTGCCGGAGGGACAGACGAAGCTTTCTTT. Its protein is CSAGGTDEAFF.

This rearrangement joins TRBV15 to TRBJ2-1; 10 bases agree with TRBD2. V dropped 5 bases and J dropped 3; count of bases not matched to a gene: 22. The CDR3 runs 21 residues. Germline V gene data show CDR1 as LNHNV and CDR2 as YYDKDF (reference sequence). CDR3 sequence: CATSPPAGGLLDLLNYNEQFF. CDR3 DNA: TGTGCCACCAGCCCTCCAGCGGGGGGGCTGCTTGACCTTCTTAACTACAATGAGCAGTTCTTC.

This clone turned up a few times. The chain is built from TRBV5-1 and TRBJ1-5, with no clear D. The germline CDR1 and CDR2 sequences are SGHRS and YFSETQ. V shed 4 bases and J shed 4 bases, with 9 bases lying between them. There are 13 residues in the CDR3. The CDR3 DNA reads as TGCGCCAGCAGCATGGGAGAGAATCAGCCCCAGCATTTT. Translating it yields CASSMGENQPQHF.

The rearrangement uses TRBV6-5 and TRBJ2-5; 7 bases line up with TRBD1. CDR3 size: 14 residues. V lost 1 base to trimming and J lost 5 bases; unmatched junction nucleotides: 4. CDR1 and CDR2 (germline): MNHEY, SVGAGI. The CDR3 here is CASSYFDRDETQYF. The CDR3 DNA reads as TGTGCCAGCAGTTACTTCGACAGGGATGAGACCCAGTACTTC.

This clone was observed a handful of times. The chain uses TRBV6-5 and TRBJ1-2, with 7 bases that match TRBD1. J gave up 4 bases and V 8 bases, and 7 bases lay outside the gene matches. CDR1 and CDR2 (germline): MNHEY, SVGAGI. This CDR3 contains 13 residues. Here the CDR3 DNA reads TGTGCCAGCGGCTCAGGGGGTCCCTATGGCTACACCTTC. Translated: CASGSGGPYGYTF.

This clone was seen a handful of times. The rearrangement links TRBV5-4 to TRBJ2-3; 9 bases fit TRBD1. There are 14 residues in the CDR3. Germline trimming cut 1 base from V and 6 bases from J; bases unmatched to any gene: 3. CDR1 is SGHNT, CDR2 YYREEE, per germline (reference sequence). The CDR3 loop reads CASSLRTGADTQYF. The CDR3 bases are TGTGCCAGCAGCTTGCGGACAGGGGCGGATACGCAGTATTTT.

The chain has TRBV19 and TRBJ2-3, with D tentatively TRBD1 (6 bases). The CDR3 spans 13 residues. V was cut by 3 bases and J by 4 bases, with 8 bases left in between. CDR1 is LNHDA and CDR2 is SQIVND in the germline V gene (reference sequence). CDR3 nucleotides: TGTGCCAGTAGTATTTGGGGGCCAGATACGCAGTATTTT. Its translation: CASSIWGPDTQYF.

This sequence joins TRBV6-6 and TRBJ2-1; 8 nucleotides match TRBD1. V shed 6 bases, J shed 9 bases, and the junction held 4 bases outside the gene matches. Per germline, CDR1 MNHNY and CDR2 SVGAGI (reference sequence). The CDR3 consists of 12 residues. This CDR3 is CASSRTGTEQFF. In DNA, the CDR3 is TGTGCCAGCAGCCGGACAGGGACTGAGCAGTTCTTC.

The chain uses TRBV6-1 and TRBJ2-5; D is ambiguous. CDR1 and CDR2 from the germline V gene are MNHNS and SASEGT. The CDR3 runs to 13 residues. V was trimmed by 1 base and J by 7 bases, leaving 10 bases between them. CDR3 protein: CASSEVSRVTQYF. CDR3 nucleotide sequence: TGTGCCAGCAGTGAAGTTAGTCGTGTGACCCAGTACTTC.

This clone was detected only a few times. The J gene is TRBJ2-3, the V gene TRBV7-9; D is unresolved. Trimming left V 3 bases short and J 5 bases short, with 6 bases between. This CDR3 has 12 amino acids. Germline lookup yields CDR1 SEHNR and CDR2 FQNEAQ (reference sequence). This CDR3 is CASSFVLDTQYF. DNA of the CDR3: TGTGCCAGCAGCTTTGTCTTAGATACGCAGTATTTT.

The chain carries TRBV4-2 and TRBJ1-2, with TRBD1 identical over 7 bases. The length of the CDR3 is 18 residues. Germline V gives CDR1 LGHNA, CDR2 YNFKEQ. J was trimmed by 2 bases and V by 3 bases; bases with no gene match: 15. CDR3 in DNA: TGTGCCAGCAGCCAGGCCGGGACAGACTTACATGCAAACTATGGCTACACCTTC. Translating gives CASSQAGTDLHANYGYTF.

This clone appeared once. The chain joins TRBV11-3 to TRBJ2-3; D is unresolved. This CDR3 is 13 amino acids long. Deletions cut 1 base from V and 4 bases from J, with 6 bases between. Germline assignment: CDR1 SGHNT and CDR2 YENEEA. CDR3 amino acids: CASSLASADTQYF. The CDR3 nucleotides read TGTGCCAGCAGCTTAGCTAGTGCAGATACGCAGTATTTT.

This clone has more than one count but fewer than ten. This chain uses TRBV5-4 with TRBJ1-1; no clear D gene. CDR3 size: 14 residues. Germline values: CDR1 SGHNT, CDR2 YYREEE (reference sequence). Deletions cut 1 base from V and 1 base from J, with 8 bases between. Here the CDR3 DNA reads TGTGCCAGCAGCTTGAGCGTTACGAACACTGAAGCTTTCTTT. Amino acid sequence: CASSLSVTNTEAFF.

The rearrangement links TRBV29-1 to TRBJ1-2, with D possibly TRBD1 on 6 matching bases. V lost 4 bases, J lost 6 bases, and 12 bases lay in between. CDR3 size: 12 residues. Looked up from germline, CDR1 is SQVTM and CDR2 is ANQGSEA. CDR3 DNA sequence: TGCAGCGTTGCAGGGGATCTACATGGCTACACCTTC. This encodes CSVAGDLHGYTF.

The chain joins TRBV30 to TRBJ1-4, with D unresolved. Germline CDR1 is GTSNPN and CDR2 is SVGIG (reference sequence). This CDR3 comprises 13 residues. V was cut by 1 base and J by 3 bases, with 6 bases left in between. The CDR3 region has the DNA TGTGCCTGGAGTGCGGGTCCTAATGAAAAACTGTTTTTT. This translates into CAWSAGPNEKLFF. Using reference TRBV30 and TRBJ1-4 for the parts outside the CDR3, the full variable domain is SQTIHQWPATLVQPVGSPLSLECTVEGTSNPNLYWYRQAAGRGLQLLFYSVGIGQISSEVPQNLSASRPQDRQFILSSKKLLLSDSGFYLCAWSAGPNEKLFFGSGTQLSVL.

CDR3 nucleotide sequence: TGTGCCAGCAGCTCGGTTCGGAGCTCCTACGAGCAGTACTTC. Its translation is CASSSVRSSYEQYF. This chain joins TRBV11-1 and TRBJ2-7; no reliable D call. The CDR3 extends over 14 amino acids. The V and J ends lost 4 bases and 0 bases respectively, with 10 bases between them. Germline V gene data show CDR1 as SGHAT and CDR2 as FQDESV (reference sequence).

The chain links TRBV11-2 to TRBJ1-3; 9 bases map to TRBD1. The V gene's germline CDR1 is SGHAT and CDR2 FQNNGV. V gave up 4 bases and J gave up 4 bases; unmatched junction bases: 11. The CDR3 runs 17 residues. The CDR3 DNA reads TGTGCCAGCAGCTCCCAGAGGGGACAGGGAGCCGGAAACACCATATATTTT. This gives the protein CASSSQRGQGAGNTIYF.

The chain has TRBV4-2 and TRBJ2-7, with a weak D call TRBD2 (5 bases). The ends were cut back, 1 base at V and 5 bases at J, with 15 bases in the middle. Germline CDR1 is LGHNA and CDR2 is YNFKEQ. The CDR3 is 15 amino acids. CDR3 region: CASSQAPGVLNEQYF. CDR3 DNA: TGTGCCAGCAGCCAAGCTCCCGGGGTTTTAAACGAGCAGTACTTC.

This clone was found once. The chain carries TRBV15 and TRBJ2-1; TRBD2 agrees at 8 bases. V lost 5 bases and J lost 2; bases outside the gene matches: 5. Per the germline V gene, CDR1 is LNHNV and CDR2 is YYDKDF (reference sequence). The CDR3 loop spans 15 amino acids. CDR3 nucleotide sequence: TGTGCCACCAGCCTTAAGCGGGGGACCTACAATGAGCAGTTCTTC. The encoded protein is CATSLKRGTYNEQFF.

This clone has a handful of counts. The chain employs TRBV2 and TRBJ1-5, with 9 bases aligning to TRBD1. CDR3 size: 17 residues. Germline CDR1 is SNHLY and CDR2 is FYNNEI. The trim removed 6 bases at V and 0 bases at J, leaving 9 bases unmatched. In DNA form, the CDR3 reads TGTGCCAGCAGCCCGGAGGGACAGGGTTATAGCAATCAGCCCCAGCATTTT. Its translation is CASSPEGQGYSNQPQHF.